These 20 T cell receptor beta chains originate from one sample sequenced in a study of blood T cell repertoires in COVID-19. Profiling relied on immunoSEQ multiplex PCR, and the TCRdb table lists in-frame clones only, not all of them. The sample carries about 360,000 clones, more than 75% recorded once. Sequenced input: PBMCs or T cells enriched from blood (not recorded which). Every receptor here comes from a man between 35 and 55 years old in a cohort exposed to, infected with or recovered from COVID-19 (not recorded which).

This rearrangement joins TRBV10-3 to TRBJ1-4, with D tentatively TRBD1 (6 bases). This CDR3 is built from 14 residues. Germline V gene data show CDR1 as ENHRY and CDR2 as SYGVKD. V dropped 4 bases and J dropped 5 bases, with 11 bases sitting between them. The CDR3 spells CAISAGVENEKLFF. The CDR3 nucleotides are TGTGCCATCAGTGCAGGGGTCGAGAATGAAAAACTGTTTTTT.

The chain links TRBV28 to TRBJ1-2; TRBD1 is a possible D gene (5 bases). The CDR3 consists of 14 residues. Germline V gene lookup returns CDR1 MDHEN and CDR2 SYDVKM. V lost 4 bases, J lost 9 bases, and 18 bases lay in between. DNA for the CDR3: TGTGCCAGCAGTTCACGACAGCGTCATTGGCGCTACACCTTC. Translating it yields CASSSRQRHWRYTF.

The rearrangement uses TRBV7-6 and TRBJ2-1, with TRBD2 identical over 9 bases. With V trimmed by 2 bases and J by 6 bases, 8 bases remained unmatched. This CDR3 has 16 residues. From germline, CDR1 is SGHVS and CDR2 FNYEAQ. CDR3: CASSLLAGGNSNEQFF. DNA of the CDR3: TGTGCCAGCAGCTTACTGGCGGGAGGGAATAGCAATGAGCAGTTCTTC.

The rearrangement links TRBV3-1 (or the pseudogene TRBV3-2) to TRBJ2-1, with D maybe TRBD2 (5 bases). V dropped 1 base and J dropped 14 bases, with 12 bases sitting between them. The CDR3 consists of 12 residues. CDR1 and CDR2 (germline): LGHDT, YNNKEL (reference sequence). Here the CDR3 reads CASSQASGSKFF. CDR3 DNA sequence: TGTGCCAGCAGCCAAGCGAGCGGTAGTAAGTTCTTC.

The rearrangement joins TRBV10-3 to TRBJ1-5; 7 bases match TRBD1. V shed 5 bases, J shed 4 bases, and the junction held 8 bases outside the gene matches. CDR1 is ENHRY and CDR2 is SYGVKD in the germline V gene. The CDR3 has 15 amino acids. The CDR3 DNA reads as TGTGCCATCAGTCGACAGGGAGTGGGGAATCAGCCCCAGCATTTT. This encodes CAISRQGVGNQPQHF.

The rearrangement links TRBV28 to TRBJ2-7, with D perhaps matching TRBD1 (5 bases). Germline-derived CDR1 and CDR2 are MDHEN and SYDVKM. Trimming cost V 1 base and J 4 bases, with 20 bases left between them. This CDR3 contains 17 residues. The CDR3 coding sequence is TGTGCCAGCAGTTTATTAGTGGGGCGGCGAGCGACGTACGAGCAGTACTTC. Translation: CASSLLVGRRATYEQYF.

The chain uses TRBV6-5 and TRBJ2-7, with 10 nucleotides matching TRBD1. V shed 7 bases and J 0 bases; nucleotides not matched to a gene: 6. The length of the CDR3 is 15 residues. The germline V gene has CDR1 MNHEY and CDR2 SVGAGI. CDR3 bases: TGTGCCAGCACCTACCGGGACAGGGGCTCCTACGAGCAGTACTTC. The encoded protein is CASTYRDRGSYEQYF.

The J gene is TRBJ2-3, the V gene TRBV6-5; no clear D gene. Trimming took 4 bases from V and 0 from J, leaving 14 bases between them. This CDR3 contains 16 residues. CDR1 MNHEY and CDR2 SVGAGI come from the germline V gene. In DNA, the CDR3 is TGTGCCAGCAGTTTCCAAGTGACTTTCAGCACAGATACGCAGTATTTT. It is translated as CASSFQVTFSTDTQYF.

The genes are TRBV19 and TRBJ2-1; 10 nucleotides align to TRBD1. This CDR3 has 13 amino acids. V was clipped by 8 bases and J by 7 bases; unmatched bases: 5. CDR1 is LNHDA and CDR2 is SQIVND in the germline V gene (reference sequence). The DNA for the CDR3 is TGTGCCAGTTTGGGACAGGGGCGGAATGAGCAGTTCTTC. Translation: CASLGQGRNEQFF.

V gene TRBV27 combines with J gene TRBJ2-7, with D maybe TRBD1 (5 bases). The CDR3 is 14 residues long. The V and J ends lost 8 bases and 2 bases respectively, with 16 bases between them. Per the germline V gene, CDR1 is MNHEY and CDR2 is SMNVEV (reference sequence). CDR3 bases: TGTGCCAGCGGCTCCGCAGGGATGGCCTACGAGCAGTACTTC. This encodes CASGSAGMAYEQYF.

About this clone itself: Other DNA sequences in the sample encode the same CDR3. V gene TRBV10-3 combines with J gene TRBJ1-5; 9 nucleotides match TRBD1. This CDR3 has 14 amino acids. The germline CDR1 and CDR2 sequences are ENHRY and SYGVKD. Trimming cost V 8 bases and J 3 bases; bases outside gene matches: 5. The CDR3 sequence is CAISGQGDNQPQHF. In nucleotides, the CDR3 is TGTGCCATCTCGGGACAGGGCGACAATCAGCCCCAGCATTTT.

The V call is TRBV19, the J call TRBJ1-5; D is undetermined. The V gene lost 5 bases and the J gene lost 0 bases, with 11 bases spanning the gap. Looked up from germline, CDR1 is LNHDA and CDR2 is SQIVND (reference sequence). The CDR3 has 15 residues. The CDR3 spells CASSPTRASNQPQHF. As DNA, the CDR3 is TGTGCCAGTAGTCCCACGCGGGCTAGCAATCAGCCCCAGCATTTT.

The chain joins TRBV19 to TRBJ2-2; TRBD2 matches at 11 bases. The CDR3 loop spans 16 amino acids. Looked up from germline, CDR1 is LNHDA and CDR2 is SQIVND (reference sequence). V dropped 6 bases and J dropped 1; count of bases not matched to a gene: 4. The CDR3 DNA reads TGTGCCAGTAGACTAGCGGGAGATAGGAACACCGGGGAGCTGTTTTTT. Its protein product is CASRLAGDRNTGELFF.

The V call is TRBV3-1 (or the pseudogene TRBV3-2), the J call TRBJ1-4; 7 bases are shared with TRBD1. Germline-derived CDR1 and CDR2 are LGHDT and YNNKEL (reference sequence). V lost 5 bases to trimming and J lost 7 bases; unmatched junction nucleotides: 10. CDR3 length: 15 residues. The CDR3 loop reads CASSSSRQGGEKLFF. The CDR3 DNA reads TGTGCCAGCAGCTCAAGTAGACAGGGTGGTGAAAAACTGTTTTTT.

The chain joins TRBV4-1 to TRBJ2-5; TRBD2 is a possible D gene (6 bases). Per the germline V gene, CDR1 is MGHRA and CDR2 is YSYEKL. V dropped 1 base and J dropped 6 bases, with 24 bases sitting between them. The length of the CDR3 is 18 residues. This chain's CDR3 is CASSQVELAASSIQTQYF. In nucleotides, the CDR3 is TGCGCCAGCAGCCAAGTGGAACTAGCAGCAAGCTCAATCCAGACCCAGTACTTC.

Here the CDR3 DNA reads TGTGCCAGTAGTTCGGGACAGGGGAATGAAAAACTGTTTTTT. Translated: CASSSGQGNEKLFF. The chain has TRBV19 and TRBJ1-4, with TRBD1 matching 10 bases. The germline V gene encodes CDR1 LNHDA and CDR2 SQIVND (reference sequence). J was trimmed by 5 bases and V by 5 bases; bases with no gene match: 2. The CDR3 has 14 amino acids. The variable domain in full, completed from reference TRBV19 and TRBJ1-4, reads DGGITQSPKYLFRKEGQNVTLSCEQNLNHDAMYWYRQDPGQGLRLIYYSQIVNDFQKGDIAEGYSVSREKKESFPLTVTSAQKNPTAFYLCASSSGQGNEKLFFGSGTQLSVL.

The rearrangement links TRBV5-5 to TRBJ2-5; D is unresolved. CDR3 length: 18 amino acids. Germline CDR1 reads SGHKS; CDR2 reads YYEKEE (reference sequence). Trimming took off 4 bases at V and 5 bases at J, with 27 bases between the two ends. CDR3 sequence reads: CASSTGMWSRPRVETQYF. CDR3 bases: TGTGCCAGCAGCACCGGAATGTGGTCCCGGCCTCGGGTGGAGACCCAGTACTTC.

The chain combines TRBV4-1 with TRBJ1-1; perhaps TRBD1 as D (5 bases). V lost 2 bases and J lost 3, with 10 bases in between. The CDR3 runs 14 residues. Germline assignment: CDR1 MGHRA and CDR2 YSYEKL. The CDR3 region is CASSQQGTDTEAFF. The CDR3 DNA follows: TGCGCCAGCAGCCAACAGGGCACGGACACTGAAGCTTTCTTT.

The rearrangement joins TRBV5-1 to TRBJ2-3; 7 bases map to TRBD2. Unmatched junction bases numbered 5, after V lost 0 bases and J lost 1 base. The germline CDR1 and CDR2 sequences are SGHRS and YFSETQ. This CDR3 is built from 16 residues. CDR3 sequence (DNA): TGCGCCAGCAGCTTGGCGGGAGGCTCGGGCACAGATACGCAGTATTTT. This translates into CASSLAGGSGTDTQYF.

The V and J genes are TRBV3-1 (or the pseudogene TRBV3-2) and TRBJ2-7, with a tentative D call TRBD2 (6 bases). Trimming pared 4 bases from V and 6 bases from J, leaving 10 bases between. CDR3 length: 12 residues. Germline assignment: CDR1 LGHDT and CDR2 YNNKEL (reference sequence). CDR3 sequence reads: CASSLARGEQYF. The CDR3, as DNA: TGTGCCAGCAGCCTGGCGCGGGGCGAGCAGTACTTC.